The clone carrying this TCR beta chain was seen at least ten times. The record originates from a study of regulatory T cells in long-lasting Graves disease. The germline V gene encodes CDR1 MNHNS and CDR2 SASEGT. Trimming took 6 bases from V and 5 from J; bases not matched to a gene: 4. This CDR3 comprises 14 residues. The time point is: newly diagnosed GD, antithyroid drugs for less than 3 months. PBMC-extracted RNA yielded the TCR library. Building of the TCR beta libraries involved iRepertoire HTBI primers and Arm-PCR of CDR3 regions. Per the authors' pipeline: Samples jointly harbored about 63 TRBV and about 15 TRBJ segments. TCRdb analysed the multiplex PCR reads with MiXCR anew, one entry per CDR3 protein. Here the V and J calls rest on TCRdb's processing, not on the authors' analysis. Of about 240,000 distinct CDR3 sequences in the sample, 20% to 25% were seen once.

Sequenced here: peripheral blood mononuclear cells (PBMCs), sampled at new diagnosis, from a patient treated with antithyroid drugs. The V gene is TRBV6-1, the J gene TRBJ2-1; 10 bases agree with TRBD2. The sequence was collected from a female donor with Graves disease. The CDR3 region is CASRAGGPHNEQFF. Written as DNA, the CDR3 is TGTGCCAGCAGAGCGGGGGGGCCCCACAATGAGCAGTTCTTC.